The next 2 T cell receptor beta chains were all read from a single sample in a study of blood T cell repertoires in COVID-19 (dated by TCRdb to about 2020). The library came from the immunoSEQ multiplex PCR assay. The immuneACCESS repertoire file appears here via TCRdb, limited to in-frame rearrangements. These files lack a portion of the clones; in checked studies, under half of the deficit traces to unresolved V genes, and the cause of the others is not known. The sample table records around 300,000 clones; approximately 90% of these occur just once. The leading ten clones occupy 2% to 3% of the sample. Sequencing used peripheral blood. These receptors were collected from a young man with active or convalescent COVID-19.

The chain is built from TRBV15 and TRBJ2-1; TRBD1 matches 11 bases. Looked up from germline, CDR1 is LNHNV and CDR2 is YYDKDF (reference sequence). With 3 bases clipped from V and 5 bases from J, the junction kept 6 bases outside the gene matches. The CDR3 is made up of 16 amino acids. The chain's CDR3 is CATSRVGTGGDNEQFF. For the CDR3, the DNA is TGTGCCACCAGCAGGGTAGGGACAGGGGGGGACAATGAGCAGTTCTTC.

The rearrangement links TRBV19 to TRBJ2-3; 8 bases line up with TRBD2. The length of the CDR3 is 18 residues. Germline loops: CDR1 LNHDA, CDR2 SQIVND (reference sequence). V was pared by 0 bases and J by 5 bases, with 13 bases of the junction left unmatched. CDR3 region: CASSIDFPFLRGEDTQYF. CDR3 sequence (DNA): TGTGCCAGTAGTATAGATTTCCCCTTTTTGCGGGGGGAAGATACGCAGTATTTT.